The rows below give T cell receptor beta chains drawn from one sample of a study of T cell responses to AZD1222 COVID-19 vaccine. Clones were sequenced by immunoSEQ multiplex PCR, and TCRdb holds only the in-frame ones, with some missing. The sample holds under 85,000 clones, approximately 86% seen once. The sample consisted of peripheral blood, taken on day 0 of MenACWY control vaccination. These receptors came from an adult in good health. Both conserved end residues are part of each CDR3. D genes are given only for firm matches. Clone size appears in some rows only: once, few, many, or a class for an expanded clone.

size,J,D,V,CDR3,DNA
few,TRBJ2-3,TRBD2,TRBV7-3,CASSSSGGRTDTQYF,TGTGCCAGCAGCTCAAGCGGGGGGCGGACAGATACGCAGTATTTT
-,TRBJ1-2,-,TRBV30,CAWSASYGYTF,TGTGCCTGGAGTGCTAGCTATGGCTACACCTTC
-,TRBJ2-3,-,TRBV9,CASSAKEDRSGTDTQYF,TGTGCCAGCAGCGCCAAAGAAGACAGGTCCGGCACAGATACGCAGTATTTT
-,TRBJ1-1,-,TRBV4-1,CASSQRENTEAFF,TGCGCCAGCAGCCAGAGGGAGAACACTGAAGCTTTCTTT
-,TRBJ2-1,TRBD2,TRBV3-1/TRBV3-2,CASSQVAGGLFEQFF,TGTGCCAGCAGCCAAGTAGCGGGGGGGCTCTTTGAGCAGTTCTTC
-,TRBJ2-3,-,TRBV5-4,CASSLGGGGGPTDTQYF,TGTGCCAGCAGCTTGGGAGGGGGCGGGGGGCCCACAGATACGCAGTATTTT
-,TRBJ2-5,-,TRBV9,CASSVSLGAGTQYF,TGTGCCAGCAGCGTATCTCTAGGGGCGGGGACCCAGTACTTC
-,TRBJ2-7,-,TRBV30,CAWSPGTSFYEQYF,TGTGCCTGGAGCCCAGGGACATCTTTCTACGAGCAGTACTTC
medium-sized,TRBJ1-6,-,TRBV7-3,CASSLIKRTESSYNSPLHF,TGTGCCAGCAGCTTAATCAAAAGGACAGAGAGCTCCTATAATTCACCCCTCCACTTT
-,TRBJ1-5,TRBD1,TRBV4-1,CASSQTTGGAEVFNQPQHF,TGCGCCAGCAGCCAAACCACAGGGGGCGCGGAGGTGTTCAATCAGCCCCAGCATTTT
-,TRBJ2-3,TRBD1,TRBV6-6,CASRWDRGRPTDTQYF,TGTGCCAGCAGATGGGACAGGGGCCGGCCCACAGATACGCAGTATTTT
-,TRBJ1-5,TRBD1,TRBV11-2,CASSLDGTGGQPQHF,TGTGCCAGCAGCTTAGATGGGACAGGGGGCCAGCCCCAGCATTTT
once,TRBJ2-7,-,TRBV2,CASSETEARSYEQYF,TGTGCCAGCAGTGAGACTGAAGCACGATCCTACGAGCAGTACTTC
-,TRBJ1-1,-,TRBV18,CASSGAGSGNTEAFF,TGTGCCAGCTCAGGAGCAGGGTCAGGGAACACTGAAGCTTTCTTT
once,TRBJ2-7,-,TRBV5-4,CASSPKVGHGYEQYF,TGTGCCAGCAGCCCAAAAGTCGGACATGGATACGAGCAGTACTTC
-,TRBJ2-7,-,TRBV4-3,CASSPRDTYEQYF,TGCGCCAGCAGCCCCCGGGACACCTACGAGCAGTACTTC
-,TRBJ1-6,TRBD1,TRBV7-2,CASSLGQPNSPLHF,TGTGCCAGCAGCTTGGGACAGCCTAATTCACCCCTCCACTTT
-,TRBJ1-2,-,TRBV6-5,CASSPTRTEYGYTF,TGTGCCAGCAGTCCCACGCGGACCGAGTATGGCTACACCTTC
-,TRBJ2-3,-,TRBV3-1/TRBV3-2,CASSHRSTDTQYF,TGTGCCAGCAGCCACAGGAGCACAGATACGCAGTATTTT
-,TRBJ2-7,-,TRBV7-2,CASSPQSYEQYF,TGTGCCAGCAGCCCACAATCCTACGAGCAGTACTTC
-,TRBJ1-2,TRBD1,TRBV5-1,CASSLDRGDGYTF,TGCGCCAGCAGCCTGGACAGGGGAGATGGCTACACCTTC
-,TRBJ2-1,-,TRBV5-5,CASSPLGGEKEQFF,TGTGCCAGCAGCCCCCTTGGAGGGGAGAAGGAGCAGTTCTTC
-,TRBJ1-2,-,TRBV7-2,CASSSHRRNGYTF,TGTGCCAGCAGCTCACACAGGAGGAATGGCTACACCTTC
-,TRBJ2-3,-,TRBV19,CASSKGRLTRTDTQYF,TGTGCCAGTAGTAAGGGCAGGCTCACCCGCACAGATACGCAGTATTTT
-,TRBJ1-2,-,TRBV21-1,CASSKSPPRARNYGYTF,TGTGCCAGCAGCAAATCCCCCCCGCGTGCGAGAAACTATGGCTACACCTTC
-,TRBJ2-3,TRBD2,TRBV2,CASRRTSGGTDTQYF,TGTGCCAGCAGAAGGACTAGCGGGGGGACAGATACGCAGTATTTT
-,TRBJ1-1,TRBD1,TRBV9,CASSARDRGNTEAFF,TGTGCCAGCAGCGCCCGGGACAGGGGGAACACTGAAGCTTTCTTT
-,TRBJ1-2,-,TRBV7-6,CASSLEAAGNGGYTF,TGTGCCAGCAGCTTAGAAGCGGCAGGGAACGGGGGCTACACCTTC
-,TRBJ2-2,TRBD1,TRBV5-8,CASRRDRGTGELFF,TGTGCCAGCCGTCGGGACAGGGGCACCGGGGAGCTGTTTTTT
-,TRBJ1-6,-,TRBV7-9,CASSPRSGHGTPLHF,TGTGCCAGCAGCCCACGTAGCGGACATGGGACACCCCTCCACTTT
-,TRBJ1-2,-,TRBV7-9,CASSLGWGQNYGYTF,TGTGCCAGCAGCTTAGGCTGGGGGCAGAACTATGGCTACACCTTC
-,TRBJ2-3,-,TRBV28,CASSLGGTDTQYF,TGTGCCAGCAGTTTAGGGGGAACAGATACGCAGTATTTT